This T cell receptor (beta chain) derives from a study of identical twins. After template switching added a universal primer site, the resulting cDNA carried unique molecular identifiers. One entry per CDR3 protein results from TCRdb running MiXCR on the 5' RACE reads. The data hold a few hundred thousand distinct CDR3 sequences, with more than 9% observed a single time. The sample holds a few counts of this clonotype. These data also formed part of another study, on yellow fever vaccine responses in identical twins.

Sample: CD8+ T cells sorted from blood. The clonotype originates from a woman between 18 and 30 years old in good health.

The DNA for the CDR3 is TGTGCCAGCAGCCCGACAGGGGATACCTACGAGCAGTACTTC. This encodes CASSPTGDTYEQYF. V is TRBV7-9 and J is TRBJ2-7; the match to TRBD1 covers 8 bases. The CDR3 consists of 14 residues. V lost 5 bases, J lost 2 bases, and 5 bases stayed unmatched. CDR1 and CDR2 (germline): SEHNR, FQNEAQ (reference sequence).